This is a list of T cell receptor beta chains from one sample in a study of human T cells and chemical hapten exposure. TCRdb ran MiXCR on the RACE reads and lists one entry per CDR3 protein. The table lists some 340,000 distinct CDR3 sequences, 6% to 8.5% of them singletons. The input for sequencing was whole blood, taken in connection with sensitization to the hapten diphenylcyclopropenone (DPC). The receptors derive from a woman aged 18-35 years with alopecia areata. Some clones in this sample may be carry-over from other donors' samples. The CDR3 runs from the conserved cysteine through the conserved F or W.

v_call	j_call	cdr3_aa
TRBV7-2	TRBJ1-1	CASSLPRNTEAFF
TRBV29-1	TRBJ2-7	CSVGRGRFYEQYF
TRBV29-1	TRBJ1-3	CSVVGTLRNTIYF
TRBV5-4	TRBJ2-5	CASSSTSGDQETQYF
TRBV28	TRBJ2-5	CASIPGTGVQETQYF
TRBV6-2/TRBV6-3	TRBJ2-1	CASSSTDIAIYNEQFF
TRBV20-1	TRBJ2-7	CSARGGGTDDEQYF
TRBV7-2	TRBJ2-5	CASSFGPETQYF
TRBV20-1	TRBJ2-7	CSAVASGAGGQYF
TRBV12-5	TRBJ1-4	CASGFSGGKGEKLFF
TRBV7-9	TRBJ1-6	CASSLTDTNSPLHF
TRBV20-1	TRBJ2-1	CSARDSSGGHSYNEQFF
TRBV7-9	TRBJ1-1	CASSLEGAITNTEAFF